These 14 T cell receptor beta chains were all obtained from the same sample, sequenced in a study of blood T cells in healthy people across ages. Using a J-beta primer mix together with a sample-barcoded 5' primer, a second PCR was run for roughly 6 to 11 cycles. TCRdb called the 5' RACE reads again in MiXCR, with one record for every CDR3 protein. The table includes about 1.5 million distinct CDR3 sequences, approximately 43% detected once. Sample: blood. These receptors were obtained from a woman under 30 in good health.

This clonotype was seen only a few times. The chain combines TRBV29-1 with TRBJ2-7, with TRBD1 matching 7 bases. CDR3 length: 12 amino acids. Germline V gives CDR1 SQVTM, CDR2 ANQGSEA. V shed 1 base and J 6 bases; nucleotides not matched to a gene: 3. This CDR3 reads CSVEVGTAEQYF. The CDR3 nucleotides read TGCAGCGTTGAAGTGGGGACAGCCGAGCAGTACTTC.

The table lists this clonotype with a few counts. The rearrangement links TRBV7-3 to TRBJ2-1; 13 nucleotides line up with TRBD2. Germline CDR1 and CDR2: SGHTA and FQGTGA. V lost 1 base to trimming and J lost 0 bases; unmatched junction nucleotides: 0. The CDR3 is made up of 17 amino acids. CDR3 amino acids: CASSLRTSGGSYNEQFF. The CDR3 bases are TGTGCCAGCAGCTTAAGGACTAGCGGGGGCTCCTACAATGAGCAGTTCTTC.

This clonotype was detected only a few times. The V gene is TRBV14, the J gene TRBJ2-4; D gene uncertain. Germline lookup yields CDR1 SGHDN and CDR2 FVKESK. There are 13 residues in the CDR3. V was clipped by 2 bases and J by 6 bases, with 8 bases between them. The CDR3 DNA sequence: TGTGCCAGCAGCCAATCGTGGGGAAACATTCAGTACTTC. Translation: CASSQSWGNIQYF.

The gene calls are TRBV14 and TRBJ2-5; possibly TRBD2 for D (5 bases). CDR3 length equals 14 residues. CDR1 SGHDN and CDR2 FVKESK come from the germline V gene. Trimming shortened V by 4 bases and J by 5 bases, and 14 bases separated the two germline ends. CDR3: CASSPTEGWETQYF. The CDR3 nucleotides are TGTGCCAGCAGCCCTACAGAGGGCTGGGAGACCCAGTACTTC.

Remarks on this clonotype: It is likely a read error, because the conserved phenylalanine at the end of the CDR3 is missing. The rearrangement uses TRBV12-3 or TRBV12-4 and TRBJ2-3; 7 nucleotides agree with TRBD2. V lost 4 bases and J lost 2; bases outside the gene matches: 6. The CDR3 loop spans 15 amino acids. The CDR3 DNA reads TGTGCCAGCAGTTGGCCTAGCGGCCCCACAGATACGCAGTATTCT. Translating gives CASSWPSGPTDTQYS.

The chain joins TRBV28 to TRBJ2-5; D not certain. With 11 bases removed from V and 0 bases from J, the gap between germline ends came to 10 bases. Germline loops: CDR1 MDHEN, CDR2 SYDVKM. This CDR3 comprises 12 residues. The CDR3 DNA reads as TGTGCCGTTCAACAGAACCAAGAGACCCAGTACTTC. Translated: CAVQQNQETQYF. The full variable domain, its missing parts supplied by reference TRBV28 and TRBJ2-5, is DVKVTQSSRYLVKRTGEKVFLECVQDMDHENMFWYRQDPGLGLRLIYFSYDVKMKEKGDIPEGYSVSREKKERFSLILESASTNQTSMYLCAVQQNQETQYFGPGTRLLVL.

The chain joins TRBV7-2 to TRBJ2-7; 11 nucleotides line up with TRBD2. This CDR3 spans 15 amino acids. V lost 5 bases to trimming and J lost 4 bases; unmatched junction nucleotides: 7. Germline V gene sequence: CDR1 SGHTA, CDR2 FQGNSA. CDR3 sequence: CASSHTSGSRYEQYF. CDR3 nucleotide sequence: TGTGCCAGCAGCCACACTAGCGGGAGCCGGTACGAGCAGTACTTC.

In this sample, this clonotype turned up a few times. The V gene is TRBV9, the J gene TRBJ2-7, with 10 positions matching TRBD2. There are 16 residues in the CDR3. Germline V gene data show CDR1 as SGDLS and CDR2 as YYNGEE. Unmatched junction bases numbered 9, after V lost 3 bases and J lost 3 bases. The CDR3 DNA sequence: TGTGCCAGCAGCGATAGGGCTAGCGGGAGTCGCTACGAGCAGTACTTC. This codes for CASSDRASGSRYEQYF. The full variable domain, in which reference TRBV9 and TRBJ2-7 provide the parts outside the CDR3, is DSGVTQTPKHLITATGQRVTLRCSPRSGDLSVYWYQQSLDQGLQFLIQYYNGEERAKGNILERFSAQQFPDLHSELNLSSLELGDSALYFCASSDRASGSRYEQYFGPGTRLTVT.

The chain employs TRBV13 and TRBJ2-5; D remains ambiguous. CDR3 length: 14 amino acids. The germline V and J ends were trimmed by 1 base and 11 bases, with 17 bases remaining between them. CDR1 is PRHDT, CDR2 FYEKMQ, per germline (reference sequence). The CDR3 sequence is CASSLVLGYNEQYF. The DNA of the CDR3 is TGTGCCAGCAGCTTAGTCCTGGGCTACAATGAGCAGTACTTC.

V usage is TRBV4-1 and J usage is TRBJ2-3; D gene uncertain. Trimming shortened V by 0 bases and J by 2 bases, and 9 bases separated the two germline ends. CDR1 is MGHRA and CDR2 is YSYEKL in the germline V gene. The CDR3 extends over 15 amino acids. CDR3 amino acids: CASSQEKRATDTQYF. Written as DNA, the CDR3 is TGCGCCAGCAGCCAAGAAAAGCGAGCCACAGATACGCAGTATTTT.

The chain is built from TRBV5-6 and TRBJ1-2; TRBD1 agrees at 10 bases. Germline assignment: CDR1 SGHDT and CDR2 YYEEEE. The ends lost 6 bases at V and 8 bases at J; junction bases unmatched: 10. The CDR3 extends over 14 amino acids. CDR3 region: CASIFDRGLEGYTF. As DNA, the CDR3 is TGTGCCAGCATTTTTGACAGGGGGCTTGAGGGCTACACCTTC.

The CDR3 sequence: CSARDTGFYGYTF. The CDR3 nucleotides read TGCAGTGCTAGAGACACAGGGTTCTATGGCTACACCTTC. The chain uses TRBV20-1 and TRBJ1-2, with D perhaps TRBD1 (6 bases). Trimming cost V 0 bases and J 4 bases, with 9 bases left between them. The CDR3 length is 13 residues. CDR1 is DFQATT and CDR2 is SNEGSKA in the germline V gene (reference sequence).

This clonotype was observed a few times. The chain combines TRBV6-5 with TRBJ2-1, with 12 positions matching TRBD2. The CDR3 extends over 16 amino acids. The J segment lost 11 bases and the V segment lost 4 bases, leaving 12 bases of the junction unmatched. CDR1 MNHEY and CDR2 SVGAGI come from the germline V gene. Here the CDR3 DNA reads TGTGCCAGCAGTTCAAGACTAGCGGGGGCTCAGGCTAAGCAGTTCTTC. Translated, it gives CASSSRLAGAQAKQFF.

The rearrangement joins TRBV4-3 to TRBJ2-7; D remains unclear. The V gene lost 1 base and the J gene lost 3 bases, with 7 bases spanning the gap. The CDR3 loop spans 13 amino acids. Per the germline V gene, CDR1 is LGHNA and CDR2 is YSLEER. The CDR3 reads CASSQVRHYEQYF. Here the CDR3 DNA reads TGCGCCAGCAGCCAAGTCCGACACTACGAGCAGTACTTC.